These 11 T cell receptor delta chains were all obtained from the same sample, sequenced in a study of gamma-delta chains in newborns, infants, children. TCRdb reanalysed the reads via CATT. The table shows roughly 2,700 delta-chain clones, with 40% to 55% occurring only once. This specimen consisted of blood, obtained at baseline. The source of these receptors is a child who received the measles vaccine.

This clone is judged medium-sized (0.01 to 0.1%). This sequence joins TRDV2 and TRDJ1; D may be TRDD2 or TRDD3 (7 bases each). Germline assignment: CDR1 GEAIGNYY and CDR2 EKD. CDR3 length: 22 amino acids. Trimming took off 3 bases at V and 0 bases at J, with 34 bases between the two ends. This CDR3 reads CACDSVRGLPRPMGEDTDKLIF. The CDR3 DNA reads as TGTGCCTGTGACTCCGTGAGGGGCCTTCCTCGACCAATGGGGGAGGACACCGATAAACTCATCTTT.

Remarks on this clone: A much larger clone differs by one base, so this may be a read error. The chain couples TRAV29/DV5 to TRDJ1; D may match TRDD2 or TRDD3 (6 bases each). CDR1 and CDR2 from the germline V gene are NSMFDY and ISSIKDK. The length of the CDR3 is 18 residues. CDR3 protein: CAASTFHSTGRSTDKPIF. The CDR3 DNA reads as TGTGCAGCAAGCACCTTCCACTCTACTGGGCGATCCACCGATAAACCCATCTTT.

This clone occurred a few times. Being one base from a much bigger clone, this may be a read error. The V call is TRDV2, the J call TRDJ1, with 10 nucleotides matching TRDD3. The CDR3 sequence is 14 residues long. In germline, CDR1 is GEAIGNYY, CDR2 EKD. CDR3 nucleotide sequence: TGTGCCCGTGACATACTGGGGGATACCGATAAACTCATCTTT. The encoded protein is CARDILGDTDKLIF.

This clone was detected a few times. The chain has TRDV3 and TRDJ1; 8 bases map to TRDD3. The V gene's germline CDR1 is TVYSNPD and CDR2 GDNSRS (reference sequence). Trimming removed 0 bases from V and 0 bases from J; junction bases left unmatched: 12. The CDR3 runs to 17 residues. The CDR3 region is CAFRCGNWGYHTDKLIF. In nucleotides, the CDR3 is TGTGCCTTTAGGTGTGGTAACTGGGGATACCACACCGATAAACTCATCTTT.

Turning to this clone: A junction boundary mismatches the germline segment, possibly from a read error. The CDR3 DNA is TGTGCTATTGGGGTTGCTTCCCCACTTTACTGGGGGATACGCTCAAGCACCGATAAACTCATCTTT. Its translation: CAIGVASPLYWGIRSSTDKLIF. The J gene is TRDJ1, the V gene TRDV1, with TRDD3 identical over 13 bases. Germline CDR1 and CDR2: TSWWSYY and QGS. The CDR3 covers 22 residues.

This clone is deemed large. The chain is built from TRDV1 and TRDJ1; D uncertain. CDR1 and CDR2 from the germline V gene are TSWWSYY and QGS. The CDR3 is made up of 18 amino acids. Trimming cost V 4 bases and J 0 bases, with 21 bases left between them. This CDR3 reads CALGVPNPLSKYTDKLIF. CDR3 sequence (DNA): TGTGCTCTTGGGGTCCCCAACCCATTGAGCAAGTACACCGATAAACTCATCTTT.

Worth noting for this clone: This may be a read error: a much more frequent sequence differs by one nucleotide. CDR3 coding DNA: TGTGCCTGTGACGCCGGGGGATACGATACCTGGGACACCCGACAGATGTTTTTC. Translation: CACDAGGYDTWDTRQMFF. The V gene is TRDV2, the J gene TRDJ3; 10 bases align to TRDD3. The CDR3 length is 18 residues. CDR1 and CDR2 from the germline V gene are GEAIGNYY and EKD. With V trimmed by 3 bases and J by 2 bases, 6 bases remained unmatched.

In the case of this clone: With a much larger clone just one base away, this may be a read error. This rearrangement joins TRDV2 to TRDJ3; D tentatively reads TRDD2 or TRDD3 (6 bases each). This CDR3 is 17 amino acids long. Looked up from germline, CDR1 is GEAIGNYY and CDR2 is EKD. This CDR3 reads CACDTWGASWGTRQMFF. CDR3 sequence (DNA): TGTGCCTGTGACACCTGGGGGGCTTCCTGGGGCACCCGACAGATGTTTTTC.

This CDR3 is CACDTGWGESWDTRQMFF. The CDR3 DNA follows: TGTGCCTGTGACACCGGCTGGGGGGAATCCTGGGACACCCGACAGATGTTTTTC. This sequence joins TRDV2 and TRDJ3; 7 bases line up with TRDD3. This CDR3 has 18 residues. Germline-derived CDR1 and CDR2 are GEAIGNYY and EKD. V lost 0 bases, J lost 1 base, and 5 bases stayed unmatched.

V usage is TRAV29/DV5 and J usage is TRDJ2, with 11 bases that match TRDD3. Germline lookup yields CDR1 NSMFDY and CDR2 ISSIKDK. V was clipped by 5 bases and J by 1 base; unmatched bases: 13. The length of the CDR3 is 18 residues. CDR3 DNA: TGTGCAGCCCGTACTGGGGGATATCCCCTAGTTTTGACAGCACAACTCTTCTTT. It is translated as CAARTGGYPLVLTAQLFF.

This chain links TRDV1 with TRDJ1, with TRDD3 identical over 10 bases. The V gene's germline CDR1 is TSWWSYY and CDR2 QGS. Losses at the gene ends were 2 bases for V and 4 bases for J; bases not matched to a gene: 22. The CDR3 length is 21 residues. CDR3 loop: CALGEGRLGGYVPGYSDKLIF. The DNA for the CDR3 is TGTGCTCTTGGGGAAGGACGCCTGGGGGGATACGTGCCCGGTTACAGCGATAAACTCATCTTT.